Given below is one T cell receptor beta chain in context. The CDR3 is made up of 15 amino acids. Germline trimming cut 1 base from V and 4 bases from J; bases unmatched to any gene: 5. The germline CDR1 and CDR2 sequences are LNHDA and SQIVND (reference sequence). Assay used: immunoSEQ multiplex PCR; TCRdb lists only in-frame clones, some missing. The sample lists 40,000 to 55,000 clones, over 70% seen once, with roughly 2% in the top ten. The sort gate was single viable CD3+CD4+CD8-CD45RO+ cells for memory CD4+ T cells. These data originate in a study of memory CD4+ T cells and cytomegalovirus serostatus.

This clonotype was obtained from an adult in good health and CMV-seropositive. The sample was memory CD4+ T cells from blood. The chain has TRBV19 and TRBJ2-5; the match to TRBD2 covers 8 bases. DNA for the CDR3: TGTGCCAGTAGTATAGGTAGGACTAGCACAGAGACCCAGTACTTC. It encodes CASSIGRTSTETQYF.